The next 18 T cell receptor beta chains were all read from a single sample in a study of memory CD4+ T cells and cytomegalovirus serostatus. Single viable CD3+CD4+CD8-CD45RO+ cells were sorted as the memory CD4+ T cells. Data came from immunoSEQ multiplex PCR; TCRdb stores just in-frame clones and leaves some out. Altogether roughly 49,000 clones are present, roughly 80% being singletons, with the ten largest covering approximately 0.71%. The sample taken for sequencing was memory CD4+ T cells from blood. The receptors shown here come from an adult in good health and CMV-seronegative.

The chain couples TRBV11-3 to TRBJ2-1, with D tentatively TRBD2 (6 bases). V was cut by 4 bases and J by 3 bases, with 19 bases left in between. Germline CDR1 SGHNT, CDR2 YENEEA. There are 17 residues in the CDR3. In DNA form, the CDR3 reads TGTGCCAGCAGCTCCCGCGGGACTCGTGACGGCTACAATGAGCAGTTCTTC. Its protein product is CASSSRGTRDGYNEQFF.

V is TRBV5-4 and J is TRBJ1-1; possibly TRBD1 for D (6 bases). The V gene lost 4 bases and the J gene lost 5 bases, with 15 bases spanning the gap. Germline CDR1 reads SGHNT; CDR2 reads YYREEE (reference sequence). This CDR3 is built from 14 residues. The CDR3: CASSPRGGGTEAFF. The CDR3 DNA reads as TGTGCCAGCAGCCCCCGAGGGGGTGGAACTGAAGCTTTCTTT. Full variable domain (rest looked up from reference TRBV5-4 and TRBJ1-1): ETGVTQSPTHLIKTRGQQVTLRCSSQSGHNTVSWYQQALGQGPQFIFQYYREEENGRGNFPPRFSGLQFPNYSSELNVNALELDDSALYLCASSPRGGGTEAFFGQGTRLTVV.

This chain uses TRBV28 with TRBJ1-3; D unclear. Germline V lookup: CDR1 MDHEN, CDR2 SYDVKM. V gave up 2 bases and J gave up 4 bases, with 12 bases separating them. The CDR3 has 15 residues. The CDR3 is CASSLVFTSGNTIYF. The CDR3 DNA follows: TGTGCCAGCAGTTTAGTATTCACCAGCGGAAACACCATATATTTT.

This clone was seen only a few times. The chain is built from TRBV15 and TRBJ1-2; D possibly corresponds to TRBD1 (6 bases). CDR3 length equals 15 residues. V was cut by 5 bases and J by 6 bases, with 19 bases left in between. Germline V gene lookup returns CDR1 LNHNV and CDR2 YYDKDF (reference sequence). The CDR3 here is CATSSLDRLRDGYTF. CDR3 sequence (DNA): TGTGCCACCAGCTCCTTGGACAGACTGCGTGATGGCTACACCTTC.

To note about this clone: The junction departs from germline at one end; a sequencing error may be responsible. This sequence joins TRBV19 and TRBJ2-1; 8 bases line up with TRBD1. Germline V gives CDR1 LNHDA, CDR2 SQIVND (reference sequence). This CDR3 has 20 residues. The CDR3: CASSYKGAISPGGSSNEQFF. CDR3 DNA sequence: TGTGCCAGTAGTTATAAAGGGGCCATTTCCCCAGGGGGCTCCTCCAATGAGCAGTTCTTC. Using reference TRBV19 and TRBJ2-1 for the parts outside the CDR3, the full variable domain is DGGITQSPKYLFRKEGQNVTLSCEQNLNHDAMYWYRQDPGQGLRLIYYSQIVNDFQKGDIAEGYSVSREKKESFPLTVTSAQKNPTAFYLCASSYKGAISPGGSSNEQFFGPGTRLTVL.

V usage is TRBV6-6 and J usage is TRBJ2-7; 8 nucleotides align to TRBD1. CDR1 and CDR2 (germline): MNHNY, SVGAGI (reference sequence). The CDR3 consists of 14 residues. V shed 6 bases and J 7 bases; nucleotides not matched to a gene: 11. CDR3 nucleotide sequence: TGTGCCAGCAGCCCGACAGGGGACCACAGGGAGCAGTACTTC. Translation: CASSPTGDHREQYF.

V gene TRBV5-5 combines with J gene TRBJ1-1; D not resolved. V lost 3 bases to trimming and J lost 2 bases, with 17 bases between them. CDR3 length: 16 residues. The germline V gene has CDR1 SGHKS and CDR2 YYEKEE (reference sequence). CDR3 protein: CASSSTQGKHNTEAFF. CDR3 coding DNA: TGTGCCAGCAGCTCAACCCAAGGGAAACATAACACTGAAGCTTTCTTT. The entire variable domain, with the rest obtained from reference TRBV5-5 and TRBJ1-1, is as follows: DAGVTQSPTHLIKTRGQQVTLRCSPISGHKSVSWYQQVLGQGPQFIFQYYEKEERGRGNFPDRFSARQFPNYSSELNVNALLLGDSALYLCASSSTQGKHNTEAFFGQGTRLTVV.

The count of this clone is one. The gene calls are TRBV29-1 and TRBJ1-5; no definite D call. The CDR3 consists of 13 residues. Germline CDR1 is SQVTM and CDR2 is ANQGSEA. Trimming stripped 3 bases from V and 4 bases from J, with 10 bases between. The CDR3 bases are TGCAGCGTTGAGGTGGGGTTAAATCAGCCCCAGCATTTT. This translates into CSVEVGLNQPQHF.

The CDR3 loop is CASTRGGLATDTQYF. The CDR3 DNA follows: TGTGCCAGCACTCGAGGGGGATTGGCCACAGATACGCAGTATTTT. The chain couples TRBV2 to TRBJ2-3; possible D gene TRBD1, 6 bases. There are 15 residues in the CDR3. Trimming stripped 7 bases from V and 2 bases from J, with 16 bases between. Germline assignment: CDR1 SNHLY and CDR2 FYNNEI.

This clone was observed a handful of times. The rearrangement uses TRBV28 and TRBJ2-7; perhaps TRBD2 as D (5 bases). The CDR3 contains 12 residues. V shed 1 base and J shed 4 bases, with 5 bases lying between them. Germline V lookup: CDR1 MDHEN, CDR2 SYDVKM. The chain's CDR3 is CASSLSGYEQYF. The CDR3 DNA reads TGTGCCAGCAGTTTATCGGGATACGAGCAGTACTTC.

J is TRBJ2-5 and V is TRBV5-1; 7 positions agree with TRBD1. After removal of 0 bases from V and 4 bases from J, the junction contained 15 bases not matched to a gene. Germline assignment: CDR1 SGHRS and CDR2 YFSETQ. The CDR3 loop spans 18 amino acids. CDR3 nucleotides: TGCGCCAGCAGCTTGGGGTTACCGGGGACAGCCTCCCGAGAGACCCAGTACTTC. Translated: CASSLGLPGTASRETQYF.

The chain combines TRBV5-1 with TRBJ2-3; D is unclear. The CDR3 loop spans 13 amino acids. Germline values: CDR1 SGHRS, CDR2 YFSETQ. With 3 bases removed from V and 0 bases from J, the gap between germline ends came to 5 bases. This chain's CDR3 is CASSSDSTDTQYF. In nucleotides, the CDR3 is TGCGCCAGCAGCTCCGACAGCACAGATACGCAGTATTTT.

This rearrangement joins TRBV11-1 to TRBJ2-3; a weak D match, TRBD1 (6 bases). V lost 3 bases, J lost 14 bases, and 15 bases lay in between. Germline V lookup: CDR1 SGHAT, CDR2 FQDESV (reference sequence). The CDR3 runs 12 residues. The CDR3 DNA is TGTGCCAGCAGCTTCTCAGGGGCTCAGGGGTATTTT. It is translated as CASSFSGAQGYF. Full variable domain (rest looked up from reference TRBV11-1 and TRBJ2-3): EAEVAQSPRYKITEKSQAVAFWCDPISGHATLYWYRQILGQGPELLVQFQDESVVDDSQLPKDRFSAERLKGVDSTLKIQPAELGDSAMYLCASSFSGAQGYFGPGTRLTVL.

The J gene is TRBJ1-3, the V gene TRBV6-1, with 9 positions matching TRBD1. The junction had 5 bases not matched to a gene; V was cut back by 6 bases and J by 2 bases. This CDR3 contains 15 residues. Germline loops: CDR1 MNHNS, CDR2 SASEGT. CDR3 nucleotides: TGTGCCAGCAGAGAAACAGGGGGCCCTGGAAACACCATATATTTT. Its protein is CASRETGGPGNTIYF.

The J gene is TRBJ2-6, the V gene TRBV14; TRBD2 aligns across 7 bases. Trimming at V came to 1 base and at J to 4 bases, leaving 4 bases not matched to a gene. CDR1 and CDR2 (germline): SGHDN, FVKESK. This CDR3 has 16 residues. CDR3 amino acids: CASSQVGGTGANVLTF. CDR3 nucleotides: TGTGCCAGCAGCCAAGTGGGAGGGACCGGGGCCAACGTCCTGACTTTC.

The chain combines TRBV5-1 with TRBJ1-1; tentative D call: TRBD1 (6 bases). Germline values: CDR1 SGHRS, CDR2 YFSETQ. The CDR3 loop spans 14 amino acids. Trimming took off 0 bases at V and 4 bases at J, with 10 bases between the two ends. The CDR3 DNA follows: TGCGCCAGCAGCTTGGAGACAGGTGGCACTGAAGCTTTCTTT. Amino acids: CASSLETGGTEAFF.

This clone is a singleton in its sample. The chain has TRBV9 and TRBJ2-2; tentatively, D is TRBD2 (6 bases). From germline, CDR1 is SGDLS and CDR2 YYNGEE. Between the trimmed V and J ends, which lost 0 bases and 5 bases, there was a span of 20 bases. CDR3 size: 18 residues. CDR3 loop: CASSVAFGGATSTGELFF. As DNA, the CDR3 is TGTGCCAGCAGCGTAGCTTTCGGCGGGGCGACGTCTACCGGGGAGCTGTTTTTT.

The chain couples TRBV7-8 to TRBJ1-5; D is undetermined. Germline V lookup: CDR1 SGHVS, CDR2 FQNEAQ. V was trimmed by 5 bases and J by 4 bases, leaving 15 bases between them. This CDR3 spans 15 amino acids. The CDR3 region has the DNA TGTGCCAGCAGCGCTCTCAGTGGGAGGAATCAGCCCCAGCATTTT. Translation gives CASSALSGRNQPQHF. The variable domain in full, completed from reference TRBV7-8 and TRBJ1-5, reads GAGVSQSPRYKVAKRGQDVALRCDPISGHVSLFWYQQALGQGPEFLTYFQNEAQLDKSGLPSDRFFAERPEGSVSTLKIQRTQQEDSAVYLCASSALSGRNQPQHFGDGTRLSIL.